A selection of T cell receptor beta chains follows, all from one sample in a study of cytomegalovirus exposure and HLA in healthy donors. Assay used: immunoSEQ multiplex PCR; TCRdb lists only in-frame clones, some missing. The sample has some 150,000 clones; about 80% are singletons. The specimen sequenced was PBMCs. These receptors all come from a man between 25 and 39 years old in good health and CMV-seronegative. Each CDR3 is given with its conserved first and last residue. The D gene is left open where the match is weak. The size entry is marked missing in some rows and otherwise reads once, few, many or a size class.

size	D	J	V	DNA	CDR3
-	TRBD1	TRBJ2-1	TRBV9	TGTGCCAGCAGCGCAAACCGGGACAGCTCCTCGATTGAGCAGTTCTTC	CASSANRDSSSIEQFF
-	-	TRBJ2-2	TRBV5-1	TGCGCCAGCACGAGGGCCCTCGAGAACACCGGGGAGCTGTTTTTT	CASTRALENTGELFF
-	-	TRBJ2-2	TRBV15	TGTGCCACCAGCACCGCGGCAGGGGTCGCCGGGGAGCTGTTTTTT	CATSTAAGVAGELFF
-	TRBD1	TRBJ1-1	TRBV6-5	TGTGCCAGCACCCGGGACAGGGGTTACACTGAAGCTTTCTTT	CASTRDRGYTEAFF
-	TRBD1	TRBJ2-7	TRBV18	TGTGCCAGCTCACCACCGGGACAGGGATCCTACGAGCAGTACTTC	CASSPPGQGSYEQYF
-	-	TRBJ2-5	TRBV9	TGTGCCAGCAGCGGTCCACAGGGAGGGGCTGTACAAGAGACCCAGTACTTC	CASSGPQGGAVQETQYF
-	-	TRBJ2-1	TRBV30	TGTGCCTGGTCGCGGGACAGCCGGGTTGATGAGCAGTTCTTC	CAWSRDSRVDEQFF
-	TRBD2	TRBJ2-2	TRBV7-3	TGTGCCAGCAGCTGGGGCGGGGGGATCACCGGGGAGCTGTTTTTT	CASSWGGGITGELFF
-	-	TRBJ1-1	TRBV6-5	TGTGCCAGCAGTTACTCGGGGGGGGGCACTGAAGCTTTCTTT	CASSYSGGGTEAFF
-	TRBD1	TRBJ1-4	TRBV9	TGTGCCAGCAGCGTAGAAGCCCGGACAGGGTGGGGTGAAAAACTGTTTTTT	CASSVEARTGWGEKLFF
-	-	TRBJ1-2	TRBV6-6	TGTGCCAGCAGTTACTCAGGGGGAAGCGGCTACACCTTC	CASSYSGGSGYTF
-	-	TRBJ1-1	TRBV9	TGTGCCAGCAGCGTAGCAGGGCACACTGAAGCTTTCTTT	CASSVAGHTEAFF
-	-	TRBJ1-5	TRBV6-6	TGTGCCAGCAGTTACTCGATCGGTAATCAGCCCCAGCATTTT	CASSYSIGNQPQHF
-	-	TRBJ2-5	TRBV7-9	TGTGCCAGCAGCTTAGACGGGAAAGAGACCCAGTACTTC	CASSLDGKETQYF
-	-	TRBJ2-7	TRBV28	TGTGCCAGCAGTCCTACAGGGCTCGGCTACGAGCAGTACTTC	CASSPTGLGYEQYF
-	-	TRBJ2-2	TRBV25-1	TGTGCCAGCAGTGACCGGGACACCTTCGTCGGGGAGCTGTTTTTT	CASSDRDTFVGELFF
-	-	TRBJ2-7	TRBV2	TGTGCCAGCAGTGAAACAGGCTACGAGCAGTACTTC	CASSETGYEQYF
-	TRBD1	TRBJ2-7	TRBV29-1	TGCAGCGTTGAAGGGACAGGGGAAGGATTCTACGAGCAGTACTTC	CSVEGTGEGFYEQYF
-	-	TRBJ1-2	TRBV28	TGTGCCAGCAGTTTGGGCTTTGGCGGCTACACCTTC	CASSLGFGGYTF
-	-	TRBJ2-2	TRBV10-1	TGCGCCAGCAGTGAGTTGAGTACAGGGAACACCGGGGAGCTGTTTTTT	CASSELSTGNTGELFF
few	-	TRBJ2-1	TRBV9	TGTGCCAGCAGCGTAGCAGGGGATCCTGGCAATGAGCAGTTCTTC	CASSVAGDPGNEQFF
-	-	TRBJ1-2	TRBV28	TGTGCCAGCAGTTTAGTCGGGAACTATGGCTACACCTTC	CASSLVGNYGYTF
-	TRBD2	TRBJ2-2	TRBV5-8	TGTGCCAGCAGCTTGGAACTAGCGGGGGGGGCGAACACCGGGGAGCTGTTTTTT	CASSLELAGGANTGELFF
-	-	TRBJ1-3	TRBV30	TGTGCCTGGATACTTGCCAGGGCGGCTGGAAACACCATATATTTT	CAWILARAAGNTIYF
few	-	TRBJ1-1	TRBV30	TGTGCCTGGTCGATCGACCGCTGGGCCACTGAAGCTTTCTTT	CAWSIDRWATEAFF
-	TRBD1	TRBJ2-1	TRBV5-1	TGCGCCAGCAGCTGGGGCCCGGGACAGGAGTTCTTC	CASSWGPGQEFF
-	TRBD1	TRBJ2-5	TRBV6-1	TGTGCCAGCAGCGGTAGACAGGGGAACCGGGAGACCCAGTACTTC	CASSGRQGNRETQYF
-	-	TRBJ1-1	TRBV29-1	TGCAGCGTCTCCCTTCGATTGAGGACTGAAGCTTTCTTT	CSVSLRLRTEAFF
-	-	TRBJ2-7	TRBV28	TGTGCCAGCAGTTTCCCAGGAACCTACGAGCAGTACTTC	CASSFPGTYEQYF
few	TRBD2	TRBJ2-5	TRBV28	TGTGCCAGCACCAGACTTCTAACGGGGGGGCCAGAAGAGACCCAGTACTTC	CASTRLLTGGPEETQYF
few	-	TRBJ1-4	TRBV27	TGTGCCAGCAGTTTTACCTGGGATGGACTTAATGAAAAACTGTTTTTT	CASSFTWDGLNEKLFF
-	TRBD1	TRBJ1-1	TRBV28	TGTGCCAGCAGTTGGACAGGCCTTAACACTGAAGCTTTCTTT	CASSWTGLNTEAFF
-	-	TRBJ1-1	TRBV11-1	TGTGCCAGCAGCTCCTTACGGGTGACGGGGGGCACTGAAGCTTTCTTT	CASSSLRVTGGTEAFF
-	TRBD1	TRBJ1-1	TRBV5-1	TGCGCCAGCGCTCCAGGGGGCGCAAACACTGAAGCTTTCTTT	CASAPGGANTEAFF
-	TRBD1	TRBJ1-2	TRBV5-1	TGCGCCAGCAGCGCTGGACAGGGTGATGGCCACACCTTC	CASSAGQGDGHTF
-	-	TRBJ2-3	TRBV29-1	TGCAGCGTTGATGGGGACTCCAATCCAGATACGCAGTATTTT	CSVDGDSNPDTQYF
-	-	TRBJ2-2	TRBV6-4	TGTGCCAGCAGTGACTCACCGGTACGGCTGTTTTTT	CASSDSPVRLFF
once	TRBD1	TRBJ1-1	TRBV28	TGTGCCAGCAGTCAAACTTTAGGGGGACTGGGACAGCTAGCTTTCTTT	CASSQTLGGLGQLAFF
-	-	TRBJ2-2	TRBV5-1	TGCGCCAGCAGCTTAGGGGACACCGGGGAGCTGTTTTTT	CASSLGDTGELFF
-	-	TRBJ1-6	TRBV18	TGTGCCAGCTCACCTCGGGTTGGTAATTCACCCCTCCACTTT	CASSPRVGNSPLHF
-	-	TRBJ2-7	TRBV6-1	TGTGCCAGCAGATTGGAACAGATTTACGAGCAGTACTTC	CASRLEQIYEQYF
-	-	TRBJ2-2	TRBV29-1	TGCAGCGTTGGGGCAGGGGTAACCGGGGAGCTGTTTTTT	CSVGAGVTGELFF
-	TRBD1	TRBJ2-5	TRBV15	TGTGCCACCAGCTCGGGACAGGGGGCAGGGGAGACCCAGTACTTC	CATSSGQGAGETQYF
-	-	TRBJ1-2	TRBV28	TGTGCCAGCAGTTCCACAGGAACTAACTATGGCTACACCTTC	CASSSTGTNYGYTF
-	TRBD1	TRBJ2-7	TRBV18	TGTGCCAGCTCACTAAAGGAGACAGGGCAATACGAGCAGTACTTC	CASSLKETGQYEQYF
-	-	TRBJ2-1	TRBV20-1	TGCAGTGCTAGTATAGTCGATGAGCAGTTCTTC	CSASIVDEQFF
-	-	TRBJ1-5	TRBV2	TGTGCCAGCAAGGCGGAGTCCAATCAGCCCCAGCATTTT	CASKAESNQPQHF
-	-	TRBJ1-1	TRBV5-6	TGTGCCAGCAGCTTTGTGAGCACTGAAGCTTTCTTT	CASSFVSTEAFF
once	TRBD1	TRBJ1-6	TRBV9	TGTGCCAGCAGCTTCGGACAGGGGGTAACTTCACCCCTCCACTTT	CASSFGQGVTSPLHF
-	TRBD1	TRBJ1-3	TRBV19	TGTGCCAGTAGCCTCATGGGACAGGGGAATGGAAACACCATATATTTT	CASSLMGQGNGNTIYF
-	-	TRBJ1-4	TRBV7-9	TGTGCCAGCAGTTTCCTTTCCGGGACAAGCAATGAAAAACTGTTTTTT	CASSFLSGTSNEKLFF
-	-	TRBJ2-3	TRBV10-3	TGTGCCACGGGACTTCATACAGATACGCAGTATTTT	CATGLHTDTQYF
-	-	TRBJ2-5	TRBV27	TGTGCCAGCAGTTTGACAGGGGGTGGACTTAGCGGGAGACCTCCTGAAGAGACCCAGTACTTC	CASSLTGGGLSGRPPEETQYF